A single TCR beta chain is shown here with its context. Repertoires were generated with immunoSEQ multiplex PCR, while TCRdb's copy carries only in-frame clones and drops some. Of some 330,000 clones in the sample, more than 80% were seen once. This specimen belongs to a study of cytomegalovirus exposure and HLA in healthy donors. Germline CDR1 and CDR2: LGHNA and YSLEER. The CDR3 runs 15 residues. V was shortened by 0 bases and J by 4 bases, with 9 bases between the two germline ends. This TCR was recovered from a woman under 30 in good health and CMV-seronegative. Sequencing input: PBMCs. The chain recombines TRBV4-3 with TRBJ2-2; TRBD2 might be the D (5 bases). CDR3 region: CASSQDGSITGELFF. DNA for the CDR3: TGCGCCAGCAGCCAAGATGGGAGTATCACCGGGGAGCTGTTTTTT.